Each of the 6 T cell receptor beta chains below was sequenced from the same sample in a study of shared clonotypes between healthy human individuals. Generated by immunoSEQ multiplex PCR, the TCRdb table keeps only in-frame clones and is missing some. In the table there are about 490,000 clones, roughly four fifths of which are singletons. The sequenced sample consisted of PBMCs. The source of these receptors is a woman aged 40 to 50 in good health. Some clones in this sample may be carry-over from other donors' samples.

This clone was counted a few times. The CDR3 DNA reads as TGTGCCAGCAGTTCTCCCGGGAGGGCCGACGAGCAGTACTTC. Its translation: CASSSPGRADEQYF. The chain recombines TRBV6-6 with TRBJ2-7, with 8 bases that match TRBD2. V lost 4 bases and J lost 5; bases outside the gene matches: 7. Germline CDR1 and CDR2: MNHNY and SVGAGI (reference sequence). The CDR3 contains 14 residues.

The count of this clone is one. This sample includes further DNA sequences coding for the same CDR3. The chain has TRBV20-1 and TRBJ1-1; perhaps TRBD1 as D (6 bases). CDR1 and CDR2 (germline): DFQATT, SNEGSKA (reference sequence). This CDR3 spans 11 amino acids. V lost 3 bases to trimming and J lost 7 bases, with 9 bases between them. CDR3 bases: TGCAGTGCTAGGGGGGGGCTTGAAGCTTTCTTT. Its translation is CSARGGLEAFF.

This clone was detected many times. This CDR3 is also generated by other DNA sequences in the sample. J is TRBJ1-1 and V is TRBV6-4; 7 nucleotides line up with TRBD1. The J segment lost 2 bases and the V segment lost 3 bases, leaving 6 bases of the junction unmatched. The CDR3 length is 15 residues. The germline V gene has CDR1 MRHNA and CDR2 SNTAGT. The CDR3 DNA reads as TGTGCCAGCAGTGAGTCTGGGACAGCAAACACTGAAGCTTTCTTT. Translated, it gives CASSESGTANTEAFF.

The chain employs TRBV19 and TRBJ2-2; 9 positions match TRBD2. The CDR3 runs 17 residues. Per the germline V gene, CDR1 is LNHDA and CDR2 is SQIVND (reference sequence). V lost 5 bases and J lost 3; bases outside the gene matches: 10. The CDR3 sequence is CASSLGVAGVYTGELFF. The CDR3 DNA follows: TGTGCCAGTAGTCTCGGGGTAGCGGGAGTGTACACCGGGGAGCTGTTTTTT.

V usage is TRBV2 and J usage is TRBJ1-6; perhaps TRBD1 as D (5 bases). The CDR3 has 15 amino acids. The V and J ends lost 6 bases and 8 bases respectively, with 17 bases between them. CDR1 is SNHLY, CDR2 FYNNEI, per germline. CDR3 loop: CASSEDNPLDSPLHF. The CDR3 nucleotides read TGTGCCAGCAGCGAGGACAATCCCCTTGATTCACCCCTCCACTTT.

The chain is built from TRBV6-1 and TRBJ1-1; D is ambiguous. The V gene lost 7 bases and the J gene lost 4 bases, with 7 bases spanning the gap. CDR1 and CDR2 (germline): MNHNS, SASEGT. The CDR3 consists of 11 residues. CDR3: CASKDLTEAFF. The DNA for the CDR3 is TGTGCCAGCAAGGACCTCACTGAAGCTTTCTTT.